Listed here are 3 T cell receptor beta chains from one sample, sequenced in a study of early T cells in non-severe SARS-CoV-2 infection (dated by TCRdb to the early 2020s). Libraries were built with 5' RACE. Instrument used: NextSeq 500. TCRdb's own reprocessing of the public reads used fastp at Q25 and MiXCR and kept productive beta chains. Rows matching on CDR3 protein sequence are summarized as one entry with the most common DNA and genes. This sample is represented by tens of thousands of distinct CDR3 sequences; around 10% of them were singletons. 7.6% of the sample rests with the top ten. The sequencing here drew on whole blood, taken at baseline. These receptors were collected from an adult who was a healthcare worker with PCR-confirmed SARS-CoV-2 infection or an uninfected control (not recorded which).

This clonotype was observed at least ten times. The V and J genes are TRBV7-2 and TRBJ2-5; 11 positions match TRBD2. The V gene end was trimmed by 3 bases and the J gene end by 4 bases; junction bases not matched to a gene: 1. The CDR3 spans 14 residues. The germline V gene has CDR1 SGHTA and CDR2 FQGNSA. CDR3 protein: CASSFSGGAETQYF. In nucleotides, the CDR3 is TGTGCCAGCAGCTTTAGCGGGGGGGCAGAGACCCAGTACTTC.

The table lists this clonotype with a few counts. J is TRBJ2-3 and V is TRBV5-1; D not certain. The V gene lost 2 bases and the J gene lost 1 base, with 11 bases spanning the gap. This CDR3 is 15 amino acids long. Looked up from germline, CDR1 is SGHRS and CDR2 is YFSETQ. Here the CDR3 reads CASSLLFRGTDTQYF. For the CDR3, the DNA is TGCGCCAGCAGCTTACTCTTTCGGGGCACAGATACGCAGTATTTT.

CDR3 bases: TGTGCCAGCAGCGTAGGACTAGGAGGGACAGATACGCAGTATTTT. Translating it yields CASSVGLGGTDTQYF. The rearrangement uses TRBV9 and TRBJ2-3; maybe TRBD2 (6 bases). This CDR3 comprises 15 residues. Germline assignment: CDR1 SGDLS and CDR2 YYNGEE. V was trimmed by 0 bases and J by 3 bases, leaving 11 bases between them.